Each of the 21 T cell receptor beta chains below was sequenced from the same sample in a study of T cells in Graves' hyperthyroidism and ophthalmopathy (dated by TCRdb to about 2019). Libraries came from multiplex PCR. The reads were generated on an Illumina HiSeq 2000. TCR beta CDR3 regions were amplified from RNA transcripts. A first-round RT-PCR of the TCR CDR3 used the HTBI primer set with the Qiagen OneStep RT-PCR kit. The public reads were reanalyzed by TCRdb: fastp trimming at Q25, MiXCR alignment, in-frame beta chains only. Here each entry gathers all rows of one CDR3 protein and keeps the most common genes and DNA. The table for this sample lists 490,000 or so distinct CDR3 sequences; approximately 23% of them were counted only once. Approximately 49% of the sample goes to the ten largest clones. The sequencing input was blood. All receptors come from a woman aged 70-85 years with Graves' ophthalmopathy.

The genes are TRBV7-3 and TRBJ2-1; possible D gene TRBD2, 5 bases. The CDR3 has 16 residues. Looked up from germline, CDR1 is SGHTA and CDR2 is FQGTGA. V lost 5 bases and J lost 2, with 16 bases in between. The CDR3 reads CASSQQARGTYNEQFF. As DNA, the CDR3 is TGTGCCAGCAGCCAACAAGCCCGGGGAACCTACAATGAGCAGTTCTTC. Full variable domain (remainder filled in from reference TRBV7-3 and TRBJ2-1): GAGVSQTPSNKVTEKGKYVELRCDPISGHTALYWYRQSLGQGPEFLIYFQGTGAADDSGLPNDRFFAVRPEGSVSTLKIQRTERGDSAVYLCASSQQARGTYNEQFFGPGTRLTVL.

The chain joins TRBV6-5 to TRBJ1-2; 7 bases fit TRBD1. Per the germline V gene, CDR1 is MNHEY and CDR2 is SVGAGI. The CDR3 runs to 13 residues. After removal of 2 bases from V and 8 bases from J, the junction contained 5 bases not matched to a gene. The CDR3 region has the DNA TGTGCCAGCAGTTACCAGGGGGATGTAGGCTACACCTTC. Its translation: CASSYQGDVGYTF.

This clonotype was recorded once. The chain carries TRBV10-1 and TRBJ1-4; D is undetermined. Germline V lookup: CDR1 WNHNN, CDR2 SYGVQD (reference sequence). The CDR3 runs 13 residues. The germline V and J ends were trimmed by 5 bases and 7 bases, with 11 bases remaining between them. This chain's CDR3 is CASSKVEGEKLFF. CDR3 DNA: TGCGCCAGCAGTAAAGTAGAAGGTGAAAAACTGTTTTTT.

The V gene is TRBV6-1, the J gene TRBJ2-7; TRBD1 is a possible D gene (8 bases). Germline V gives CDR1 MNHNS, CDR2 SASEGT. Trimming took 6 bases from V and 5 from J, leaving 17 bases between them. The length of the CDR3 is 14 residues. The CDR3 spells CASSLSGTGHEQYF. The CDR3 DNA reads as TGTGCCAGCAGCTTGAGCGGGACAGGCCACGAGCAGTACTTC.

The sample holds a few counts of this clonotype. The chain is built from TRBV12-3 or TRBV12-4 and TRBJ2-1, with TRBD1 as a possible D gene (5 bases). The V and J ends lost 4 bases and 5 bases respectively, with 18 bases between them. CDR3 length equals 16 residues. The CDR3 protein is CASSSPSRVGHNEQFF. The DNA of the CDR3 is TGTGCCAGCAGTTCCCCCTCCAGGGTGGGGCACAATGAGCAGTTCTTC.

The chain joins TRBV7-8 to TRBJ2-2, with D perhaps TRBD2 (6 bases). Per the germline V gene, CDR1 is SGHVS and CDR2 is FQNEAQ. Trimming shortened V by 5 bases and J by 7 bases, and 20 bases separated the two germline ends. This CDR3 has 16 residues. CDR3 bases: TGTGCCAGCAGCCCCACCGATCGATCAGCGGGCGGGGAGCTGTTTTTT. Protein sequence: CASSPTDRSAGGELFF.

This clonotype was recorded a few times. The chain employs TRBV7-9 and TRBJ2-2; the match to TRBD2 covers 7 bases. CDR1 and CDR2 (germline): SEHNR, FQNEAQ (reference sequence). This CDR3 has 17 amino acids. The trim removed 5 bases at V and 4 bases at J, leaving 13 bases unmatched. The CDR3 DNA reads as TGTGCCAGCAGCCCACGCGGTCGGGGGGAGAGCACCGGGGAGCTGTTTTTT. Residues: CASSPRGRGESTGELFF.

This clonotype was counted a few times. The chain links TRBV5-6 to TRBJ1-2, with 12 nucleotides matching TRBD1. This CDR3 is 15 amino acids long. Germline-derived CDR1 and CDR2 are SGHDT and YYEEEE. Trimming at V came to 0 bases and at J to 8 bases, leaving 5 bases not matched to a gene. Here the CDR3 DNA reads TGTGCCAGCAGCTTGGAAGGGACAGGGGGCACCGGCTACACCTTC. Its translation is CASSLEGTGGTGYTF.

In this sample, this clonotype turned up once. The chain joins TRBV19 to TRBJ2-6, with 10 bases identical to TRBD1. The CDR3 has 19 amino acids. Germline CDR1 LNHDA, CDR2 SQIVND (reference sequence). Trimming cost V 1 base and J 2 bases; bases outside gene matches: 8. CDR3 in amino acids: CASSIVAGQGFPGANVLTF. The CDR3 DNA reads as TGTGCCAGTAGTATAGTAGCGGGACAGGGGTTTCCTGGGGCCAACGTCCTGACTTTC.

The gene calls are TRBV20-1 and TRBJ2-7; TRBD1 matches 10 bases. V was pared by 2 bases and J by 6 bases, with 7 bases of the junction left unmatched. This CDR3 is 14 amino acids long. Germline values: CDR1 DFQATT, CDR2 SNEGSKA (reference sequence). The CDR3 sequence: CSARRTGGNLEQYF. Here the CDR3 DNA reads TGCAGTGCTAGACGGACAGGGGGGAACCTCGAGCAGTACTTC.

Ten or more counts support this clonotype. CDR3 in amino acids: CASSYSMGSGRPNTGELFF. The CDR3 coding sequence is TGTGCCAGCAGTTACTCGATGGGTAGCGGGAGACCCAACACCGGGGAGCTGTTTTTT. The rearrangement uses TRBV6-2 or TRBV6-3 and TRBJ2-2; 9 nucleotides line up with TRBD2. Losses at the gene ends were 0 bases for V and 2 bases for J; bases not matched to a gene: 10. CDR3 length: 19 amino acids. Germline lookup yields CDR1 MNHEY and CDR2 SVGEGT.

Written as DNA, the CDR3 is TGCAGTGCTAGAGACGGGGGGCGAACCGGGGAGCTGTTTTTT. This translates into CSARDGGRTGELFF. The chain recombines TRBV20-1 with TRBJ2-2, with a tentative D call TRBD2 (7 bases). The CDR3 covers 14 residues. Germline values: CDR1 DFQATT, CDR2 SNEGSKA (reference sequence). V lost 0 bases and J 5 bases, leaving 10 bases between the germline ends.

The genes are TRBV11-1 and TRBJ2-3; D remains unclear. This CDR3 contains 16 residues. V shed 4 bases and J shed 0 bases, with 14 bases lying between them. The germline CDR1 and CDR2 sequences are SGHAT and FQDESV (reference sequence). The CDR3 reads CASSWWATSSTDTQYF. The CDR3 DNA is TGTGCCAGCAGCTGGTGGGCCACCTCCAGCACAGATACGCAGTATTTT. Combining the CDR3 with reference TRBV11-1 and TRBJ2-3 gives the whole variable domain EAEVAQSPRYKITEKSQAVAFWCDPISGHATLYWYRQILGQGPELLVQFQDESVVDDSQLPKDRFSAERLKGVDSTLKIQPAELGDSAMYLCASSWWATSSTDTQYFGPGTRLTVL.

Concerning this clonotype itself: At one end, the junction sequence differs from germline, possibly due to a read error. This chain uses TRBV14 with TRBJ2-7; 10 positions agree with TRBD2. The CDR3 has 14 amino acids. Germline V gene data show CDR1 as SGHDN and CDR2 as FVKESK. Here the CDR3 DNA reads TGTGCCAGTAGCCTAGCGGGAGTATCGGGCGAGCAGTACTTC. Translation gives CASSLAGVSGEQYF. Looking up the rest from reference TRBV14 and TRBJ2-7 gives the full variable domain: EAGVTQFPSHSVIEKGQTVTLRCDPISGHDNLYWYRRVMGKEIKFLLHFVKESKQDESGMPNNRFLAERTGGTYSTLKVQPAELEDSGVYFCASSLAGVSGEQYFGPGTRLTVT.

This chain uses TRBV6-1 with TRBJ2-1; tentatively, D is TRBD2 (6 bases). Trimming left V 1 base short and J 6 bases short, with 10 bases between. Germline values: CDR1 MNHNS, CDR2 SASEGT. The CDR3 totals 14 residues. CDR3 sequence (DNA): TGTGCCAGCAGTGAAGGGCTAGCGTTCAATGAGCAGTTCTTC. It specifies CASSEGLAFNEQFF.

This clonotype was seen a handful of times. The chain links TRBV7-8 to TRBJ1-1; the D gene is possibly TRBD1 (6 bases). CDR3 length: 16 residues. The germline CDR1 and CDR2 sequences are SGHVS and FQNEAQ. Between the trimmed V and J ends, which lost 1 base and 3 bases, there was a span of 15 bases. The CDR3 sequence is CASSLDTGRADTEAFF. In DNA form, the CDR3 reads TGTGCCAGCAGCTTAGACACAGGGAGGGCGGACACTGAAGCTTTCTTT.

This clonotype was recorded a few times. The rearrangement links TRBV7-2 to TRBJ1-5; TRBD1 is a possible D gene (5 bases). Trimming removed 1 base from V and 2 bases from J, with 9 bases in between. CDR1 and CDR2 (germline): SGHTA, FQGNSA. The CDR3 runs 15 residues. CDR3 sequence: CASSLEGLGNQPQHF. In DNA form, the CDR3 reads TGTGCCAGCAGCTTAGAGGGGCTAGGCAATCAGCCCCAGCATTTT.

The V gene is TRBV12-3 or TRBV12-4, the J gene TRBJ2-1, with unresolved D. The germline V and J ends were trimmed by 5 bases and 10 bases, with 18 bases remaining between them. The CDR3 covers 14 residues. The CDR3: CASSAGENSREQFF. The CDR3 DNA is TGTGCCAGCAGTGCTGGCGAGAACTCGCGGGAGCAGTTCTTC.

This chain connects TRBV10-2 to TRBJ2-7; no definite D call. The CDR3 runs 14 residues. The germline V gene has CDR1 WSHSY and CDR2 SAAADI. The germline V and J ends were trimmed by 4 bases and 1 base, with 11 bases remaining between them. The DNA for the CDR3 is TGCGCCAGCAGTGGGCTGGGCGGTTCCTACGAGCAGTACTTC. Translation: CASSGLGGSYEQYF.

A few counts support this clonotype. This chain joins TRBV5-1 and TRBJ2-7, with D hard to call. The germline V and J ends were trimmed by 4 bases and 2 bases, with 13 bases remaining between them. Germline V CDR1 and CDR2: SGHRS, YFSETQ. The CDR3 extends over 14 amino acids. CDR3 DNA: TGCGCCAGCAGCGCTGGACCTTCGGCCTACGAGCAGTACTTC. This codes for CASSAGPSAYEQYF. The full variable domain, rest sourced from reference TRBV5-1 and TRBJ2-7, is KAGVTQTPRYLIKTRGQQVTLSCSPISGHRSVSWYQQTPGQGLQFLFEYFSETQRNKGNFPGRFSGRQFSNSRSEMNVSTLELGDSALYLCASSAGPSAYEQYFGPGTRLTVT.

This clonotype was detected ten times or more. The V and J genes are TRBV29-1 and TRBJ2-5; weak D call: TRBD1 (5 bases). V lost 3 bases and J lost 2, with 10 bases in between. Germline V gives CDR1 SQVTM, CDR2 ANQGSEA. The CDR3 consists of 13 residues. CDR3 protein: CSVETDRQETQYF. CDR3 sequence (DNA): TGCAGCGTTGAGACTGACAGACAAGAGACCCAGTACTTC.